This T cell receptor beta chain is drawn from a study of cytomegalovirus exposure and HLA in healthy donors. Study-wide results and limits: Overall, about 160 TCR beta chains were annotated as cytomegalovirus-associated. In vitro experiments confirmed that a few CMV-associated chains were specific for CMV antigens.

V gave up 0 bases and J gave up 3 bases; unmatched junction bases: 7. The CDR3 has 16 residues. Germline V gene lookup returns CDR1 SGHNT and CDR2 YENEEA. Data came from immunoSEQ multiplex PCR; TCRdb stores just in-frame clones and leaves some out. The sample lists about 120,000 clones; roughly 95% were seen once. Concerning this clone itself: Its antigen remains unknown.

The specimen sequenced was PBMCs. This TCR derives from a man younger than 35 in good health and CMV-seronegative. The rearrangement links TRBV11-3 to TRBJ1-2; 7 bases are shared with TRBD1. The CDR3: CASSLEGRDSDYGYTF. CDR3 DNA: TGTGCCAGCAGCTTAGAGGGGCGGGACAGCGACTATGGCTACACCTTC.